The 2 T cell receptor beta chains below were found in one sample sequenced in a study of cytomegalovirus exposure and HLA in healthy donors. PCR was performed using 60 Vbeta and 13 Jbeta primers. The assay was immunoSEQ multiplex PCR, and TCRdb's table has in-frame clones only and misses some. This sample carries approximately 170,000 clones, over 70% of them seen once, and the ten largest clones take roughly 1.4%. Sequenced input: PBMCs. The receptor source for this set is a man in his forties or fifties in good health and CMV-seropositive.

This rearrangement joins TRBV10-2 to TRBJ2-3; 9 bases align to TRBD2. The V gene's germline CDR1 is WSHSY and CDR2 SAAADI. V lost 6 bases and J lost 1; bases outside the gene matches: 8. The CDR3 covers 16 residues. CDR3 bases: TGCGCCAGCAGGGGGCTAGCGGGGTCCCGCACAGATACGCAGTATTTT. It is translated as CASRGLAGSRTDTQYF.

The J gene is TRBJ1-2, the V gene TRBV6-1, with 10 bases aligning to TRBD1. The CDR3 is 15 residues long. The V gene end was trimmed by 2 bases and the J gene end by 2 bases; junction bases not matched to a gene: 2. Germline V CDR1 and CDR2: MNHNS, SASEGT. CDR3 amino acids: CASSERTGGNYGYTF. CDR3 DNA sequence: TGTGCCAGCAGTGAACGGACAGGGGGGAACTATGGCTACACCTTC.